These T cell receptor beta chains were read from a single sample in a study of CD8+ T cells in alopecia areata. Clones were sequenced by immunoSEQ multiplex PCR, and TCRdb holds only the in-frame ones, with some missing. The sample holds 110,000 or so clones, 56% seen once. The sample was CD4+ T cells sorted from blood, taken at week 24, from a patient treated with tofacitinib. These receptors were obtained from a human donor with alopecia areata. Both conserved end residues are part of each CDR3. D genes are given only for firm matches. Size is omitted from some rows. Given values are once, few, many or a class for expanded clones.

TGTGCCAGCAGTTCCTCGGGGGGCTACAGCAATCAGCCCCAGCATTTT,CASSSSGGYSNQPQHF,-,TRBV28,TRBJ1-5,once
TGTGCCAGCTCACCAACCAGGGAAGGATACTATGGCTACACCTTC,CASSPTREGYYGYTF,-,TRBV18,TRBJ1-2,-
TGTGCCTCCGGGACAGTTCTCAATGAGCAGTTCTTC,CASGTVLNEQFF,TRBD1,TRBV6-5,TRBJ2-1,few
TGTGCCATCTGGGATGAGTACAATGAGCAGTTCTTC,CAIWDEYNEQFF,-,TRBV6-5,TRBJ2-1,-
TGTGCCAGCAGCTTCTCAGGAGTTGGGGCCAACGTCCTGACTTTC,CASSFSGVGANVLTF,-,TRBV7-3,TRBJ2-6,-
TGTGCCAGCAGCGTAGGGGCAGGGGTGGACTATGGCTACACCTTC,CASSVGAGVDYGYTF,-,TRBV9,TRBJ1-2,-
TGTGCCAGCAGCTTTATGGATTGGACAGGGACACCAAATGAAAAACTGTTTTTT,CASSFMDWTGTPNEKLFF,TRBD1,TRBV7-9,TRBJ1-4,-
TGTGCCAGCAGCTTGGTCGGGAATGGCTATGGCTACACCTTC,CASSLVGNGYGYTF,-,TRBV5-4,TRBJ1-2,-
TGCGCCAGCAGCTTGAGGGGGCGAGGCACCGGGGAGCTGTTTTTT,CASSLRGRGTGELFF,TRBD1,TRBV5-1,TRBJ2-2,-
TGTGCCAGCAGTAAGGCGAAGATCACTGAAGCTTTCTTT,CASSKAKITEAFF,-,TRBV2,TRBJ1-1,-
TGTGCCAGCAGTTACTCCTACGAGGGAGGAGCTTTCTTT,CASSYSYEGGAFF,-,TRBV6-5,TRBJ1-1,-
TGTGCCAGCAGCTTAGGGACAGGGGGCGAGCAGTACTTC,CASSLGTGGEQYF,TRBD1,TRBV7-9,TRBJ2-7,-
TGTGCCAGCAGGCAGGAGCGGGGGGCGTTCGGCGAGCAGTACTTC,CASRQERGAFGEQYF,TRBD2,TRBV2,TRBJ2-7,-
TGTGCCAGCAGCGCCCGACAGGGTAGCACTGAAGCTTTCTTT,CASSARQGSTEAFF,TRBD1,TRBV7-9,TRBJ1-1,-
TGCAGCGTTGATCCGACAGGGGTTAATGAAAAACTGTTTTTT,CSVDPTGVNEKLFF,TRBD1,TRBV29-1,TRBJ1-4,-
TGTGCCAGCAGCTTTTCGAGGAGCTATGGTGAAAAACTGTTTTTT,CASSFSRSYGEKLFF,-,TRBV7-2,TRBJ1-4,-
TGTGCCATCAGTGAAACCCGGGACAGCTACGAGCAGTACTTC,CAISETRDSYEQYF,TRBD1,TRBV10-3,TRBJ2-7,-
TGTGCCAGCAGCTTAGCTGGTAGCGGGGCCCCACGGGGCGGGGAGCTGTTTTTT,CASSLAGSGAPRGGELFF,TRBD2,TRBV7-2,TRBJ2-2,-
TGCAGCGTTGGACAGGGGACTAACACAGATACGCAGTATTTT,CSVGQGTNTDTQYF,-,TRBV29-1,TRBJ2-3,few
TGCAGCGTCGCGGACGGCTACGAGCAGTACTTC,CSVADGYEQYF,-,TRBV29-1,TRBJ2-7,few
TGTGCCAGCTCACCACCGGTGTCGTCAGGCCAAAGGAATGAGCAGTTCTTC,CASSPPVSSGQRNEQFF,-,TRBV18,TRBJ2-1,few
TGTGCCTGGAGTGCCCAACCGGGACAGGAAGCTTTCTTT,CAWSAQPGQEAFF,TRBD1,TRBV30,TRBJ1-1,-
TGTGCCAGCAGACAGGGATCGAATCAGCCCCAGCATTTT,CASRQGSNQPQHF,-,TRBV2,TRBJ1-5,few
TGTGCCTGGAGTGCCGACAGGGCGGGAGGCTACACCTTC,CAWSADRAGGYTF,TRBD1,TRBV30,TRBJ1-2,-
TGTGCCAGCAGCTTGGTCCAGTCCTACGAGCAGTACTTC,CASSLVQSYEQYF,-,TRBV5-6,TRBJ2-7,-
TGTGCCAGCAGCTTCAACACCGGGGAGCTGTTTTTT,CASSFNTGELFF,-,TRBV27,TRBJ2-2,-
TGTGCCAGCAGCGTAGGACGGGGACCGGGCACAGATACGCAGTATTTT,CASSVGRGPGTDTQYF,-,TRBV9,TRBJ2-3,-
TGCGCCAGCAGTTTCAGCACCGGGACAGGGAATCGCGAGCAGTACTTC,CASSFSTGTGNREQYF,TRBD1,TRBV23-1,TRBJ2-7,-
TGTGCCACCAAGGTGGAGGGGACAGGGGGCACTGAAGCTTTCTTT,CATKVEGTGGTEAFF,TRBD1,TRBV10-3,TRBJ1-1,-
TGTGCCAGCAGCTTAGTCTCGGGGGCGCATTCACCCCTCCACTTT,CASSLVSGAHSPLHF,-,TRBV7-2,TRBJ1-6,-
TGTGCCAGCAGCCCCGGGACAGAGAATTCACCCCTCCACTTT,CASSPGTENSPLHF,TRBD1,TRBV7-2,TRBJ1-6,few
TGTGCCAGCAGCTCCCCTCGCGGGGACAGACACCAATACAATGAGCAGTTCTTC,CASSSPRGDRHQYNEQFF,-,TRBV11-2,TRBJ2-1,-
TGTGCCACCCAAAGACAGTCGTATGGCTACACCTTC,CATQRQSYGYTF,-,TRBV7-9,TRBJ1-2,-
TGTGCCAGCAGTGAAGCCGGGGACGAGCAGTACTTC,CASSEAGDEQYF,-,TRBV6-1,TRBJ2-7,few
TGCAGCGTTCATCGCGGGGGGATCACAGATACGCAGTATTTT,CSVHRGGITDTQYF,TRBD2,TRBV29-1,TRBJ2-3,-
TGCAGCGTTGAAATGGGGGGAGGCACAGATACGCAGTATTTT,CSVEMGGGTDTQYF,-,TRBV29-1,TRBJ2-3,-
TGCGCCAGCAGCCAAGATTGGACATCCGAAAAACTGTTTTTT,CASSQDWTSEKLFF,-,TRBV4-1,TRBJ1-4,-
TGTGCCAGCAGTACCCGAGGGGACAGTAGTTTAGAGACCCAGTACTTC,CASSTRGDSSLETQYF,TRBD1,TRBV2,TRBJ2-5,few
TGCGCCAGCAGCTTGGGCCGGGACGGTAGCACAGATACGCAGTATTTT,CASSLGRDGSTDTQYF,-,TRBV5-1,TRBJ2-3,-